The 30 T cell receptor beta chains reported below all come from one sample, sequenced in a study of T cell repertoires in cytomegalovirus infection. TCRdb recomputed calls from the reads with MiXCR, one row per CDR3 protein. In the table there are around 330,000 distinct CDR3 sequences, 17% of which are singletons. The specimen was PBMCs. The receptors here all came from a human donor in good health (CMV status not recorded). Some clones in this sample may be carry-over from other donors' samples.

The chain joins TRBV3-1 to TRBJ2-5, with a possible D match to TRBD2 (5 bases). The V end lost 0 bases, the J end lost 5 bases, and 13 bases lay between the germline ends. In germline, CDR1 is LGHDT, CDR2 YNNKEL (reference sequence). The CDR3 spans 15 residues. CDR3: CASSQDLTMGETQYF. In nucleotides, the CDR3 is TGTGCCAGCAGCCAAGATCTGACTATGGGGGAGACCCAGTACTTC.

This clonotype was seen a handful of times. The chain is built from TRBV6-2 or TRBV6-3 and TRBJ2-1; 7 nucleotides agree with TRBD1. The CDR3 sequence is 15 residues long. Germline V CDR1 and CDR2: MNHEY, SVGEGT. V lost 6 bases and J lost 1; bases outside the gene matches: 6. This chain's CDR3 is CASRQGVSSYNEQFF. DNA of the CDR3: TGTGCCAGCAGGCAGGGGGTATCATCCTACAATGAGCAGTTCTTC.

This clonotype was seen many times. The J gene is TRBJ2-7, the V gene TRBV7-2; TRBD1 aligns across 10 bases. Germline V gene lookup returns CDR1 SGHTA and CDR2 FQGNSA. The V gene end was trimmed by 1 base and the J gene end by 6 bases; junction bases not matched to a gene: 12. CDR3 length: 17 residues. CDR3 DNA sequence: TGTGCCAGCAGCTTAGAGGGACAGGGGCTTCGATTTTCCGAGCAGTACTTC. Protein sequence: CASSLEGQGLRFSEQYF.

A few counts support this clonotype. V gene TRBV2 combines with J gene TRBJ1-1; D might be TRBD1 (6 bases). The CDR3 is 14 amino acids. With 10 bases removed from V and 4 bases from J, the gap between germline ends came to 19 bases. Germline CDR1 and CDR2: SNHLY and FYNNEI. The CDR3 nucleotides are TGTGCCATCTCATCGAACAGGGCAGGCACTGAAGCTTTCTTT. Amino acids: CAISSNRAGTEAFF.

This clonotype was observed many times. The chain combines TRBV6-1 with TRBJ1-5; D ambiguous. This CDR3 region has 13 residues. In germline, CDR1 is MNHNS, CDR2 SASEGT. V was trimmed by 5 bases and J by 7 bases, leaving 12 bases between them. CDR3 sequence (DNA): TGTGCCAGCAGTAACCAAGAGGACCAGCCCCAGCATTTT. It translates to CASSNQEDQPQHF.

This clonotype turned up a few times. The CDR3 here is CSANPRDRTDTQYF. The CDR3 DNA reads as TGCAGTGCTAACCCCAGGGACCGCACAGATACGCAGTATTTT. J is TRBJ2-3 and V is TRBV20-1; D possibly uses TRBD1 or TRBD2 (5 bases each). The CDR3 spans 14 residues. Per germline, CDR1 DFQATT and CDR2 SNEGSKA (reference sequence). Trimming cost V 4 bases and J 1 base, with 12 bases left between them.

This chain links TRBV20-1 with TRBJ1-5; maybe TRBD1 (6 bases). Germline V gene data show CDR1 as DFQATT and CDR2 as SNEGSKA (reference sequence). The CDR3 totals 18 residues. Trimming cost V 5 bases and J 4 bases, with 27 bases left between them. CDR3 residues: CSAAAGGRGWSGNQPQHF. CDR3 nucleotide sequence: TGCAGTGCTGCCGCGGGGGGTAGGGGGTGGTCCGGGAATCAGCCCCAGCATTTT.

This clonotype has just a few counts. The chain has TRBV18 and TRBJ1-2; D is uncertain. V gave up 8 bases and J gave up 2 bases, with 15 bases separating them. The CDR3 runs 14 residues. Germline V lookup: CDR1 KGHSH, CDR2 LQKENI. In DNA, the CDR3 is TGTGCCAGCCAAACAGACCTATCCAACTATGGCTACACCTTC. Amino acids: CASQTDLSNYGYTF.

V usage is TRBV6-1 and J usage is TRBJ1-1, with unresolved D. Trimming cost V 0 bases and J 0 bases, with 11 bases left between them. The V gene's germline CDR1 is MNHNS and CDR2 SASEGT. The CDR3 is 16 amino acids. CDR3 loop: CASSEATHAMNTEAFF. In nucleotides, the CDR3 is TGTGCCAGCAGTGAAGCCACCCACGCCATGAACACTGAAGCTTTCTTT.

CDR3 in DNA: TGCGCCAGCAGCTTCACAGGGGGACAGGGAGTAAGCTCCTACAATGAGCAGTTCTTC. Protein sequence: CASSFTGGQGVSSYNEQFF. The rearrangement joins TRBV5-1 to TRBJ2-1, with 9 positions matching TRBD1. Germline-derived CDR1 and CDR2 are SGHRS and YFSETQ. V was pared by 2 bases and J by 0 bases, with 12 bases of the junction left unmatched. This CDR3 has 19 amino acids.

This clonotype showed up just a few times. V usage is TRBV20-1 and J usage is TRBJ1-4, with D perhaps matching TRBD1 (6 bases). This CDR3 region has 14 residues. The germline V gene has CDR1 DFQATT and CDR2 SNEGSKA (reference sequence). V was trimmed by 6 bases and J by 3 bases, leaving 14 bases between them. CDR3 residues: CSAGDRYPNEKLFF. The DNA of the CDR3 is TGCAGTGCCGGCGACAGGTACCCTAATGAAAAACTGTTTTTT.

This clonotype came up a few times. This chain connects TRBV6-1 to TRBJ1-6, with unresolved D. Germline V gene lookup returns CDR1 MNHNS and CDR2 SASEGT. The CDR3 consists of 16 residues. Trimming stripped 6 bases from V and 7 bases from J, with 19 bases between. The chain's CDR3 is CASSPDSVQPNSPLHF. The CDR3 bases are TGTGCCAGCAGCCCCGACTCGGTTCAGCCCAATTCACCCCTCCACTTT.

This clonotype has at least ten counts. The genes are TRBV25-1 and TRBJ1-6; TRBD1 matches at 8 bases. The CDR3 runs to 18 residues. Trimming removed 9 bases from V and 0 bases from J; junction bases left unmatched: 13. The germline V gene has CDR1 MGHDK and CDR2 SYGVNS. The CDR3, as DNA: TGTGCCAGGTTGGACAGGGCGGCAGCGAGCTCCTATAATTCACCCCTCCACTTT. Protein sequence: CARLDRAAASSYNSPLHF.

This clonotype was detected ten times or more. The chain recombines TRBV7-3 with TRBJ1-1, with D tentatively TRBD1 (6 bases). CDR1 SGHTA and CDR2 FQGTGA come from the germline V gene. The CDR3 totals 14 residues. Trimming left V 6 bases short and J 3 bases short, with 14 bases between. CDR3 sequence reads: CASRRSGGDTEAFF. CDR3 sequence (DNA): TGTGCCAGCAGGCGTAGTGGGGGCGACACTGAAGCTTTCTTT.

A few counts support this clonotype. This rearrangement joins TRBV20-1 to TRBJ2-1; tentative D call: TRBD1 (5 bases). The CDR3 is 13 residues long. In germline, CDR1 is DFQATT, CDR2 SNEGSKA (reference sequence). The V and J ends lost 3 bases and 6 bases respectively, with 12 bases between them. Here the CDR3 reads CSASLPGINEQFF. CDR3 sequence (DNA): TGCAGTGCTAGTTTGCCAGGGATCAATGAGCAGTTCTTC.

This clonotype was observed many times. The V gene is TRBV6-1, the J gene TRBJ1-2; 7 positions agree with TRBD1. V was clipped by 8 bases and J by 3 bases; unmatched bases: 6. Germline assignment: CDR1 MNHNS and CDR2 SASEGT. The CDR3 sequence is 13 residues long. CDR3 DNA sequence: TGTGCCAGCTCCAGACAGGGCCACTATGGCTACACCTTC. Encoded protein: CASSRQGHYGYTF.

J is TRBJ1-2 and V is TRBV20-1, with TRBD1 matching 8 bases. The CDR3 sequence is 12 residues long. J lost 6 bases, V lost 4 bases, and 4 bases had no gene match. Germline CDR1 is DFQATT and CDR2 is SNEGSKA (reference sequence). The chain's CDR3 is CSATGGRHGYTF. CDR3 coding DNA: TGCAGTGCTACAGGGGGCAGACATGGCTACACCTTC.

This clonotype showed up many times. The chain couples TRBV7-9 to TRBJ2-5; TRBD1 is a possible D gene (5 bases). The CDR3 contains 14 residues. Trimming cost V 5 bases and J 2 bases, with 12 bases left between them. CDR1 is SEHNR, CDR2 FQNEAQ, per germline (reference sequence). This CDR3 reads CASSPGLLQETQYF. In nucleotides, the CDR3 is TGTGCCAGCAGCCCAGGGCTCCTACAAGAGACCCAGTACTTC.

A few counts support this clonotype. The CDR3 loop reads CSARDPRGGGVSYEQYF. For the CDR3, the DNA is TGCAGTGCTAGAGATCCTCGTGGGGGGGGCGTGAGCTACGAGCAGTACTTC. This sequence joins TRBV20-1 and TRBJ2-7; D perhaps matches TRBD2 (7 bases). The V gene lost 0 bases and the J gene lost 3 bases, with 21 bases spanning the gap. From germline, CDR1 is DFQATT and CDR2 SNEGSKA (reference sequence). The CDR3 has 17 residues.

The chain has TRBV2 and TRBJ1-2, with a tentative D call TRBD1 (5 bases). V was pared by 5 bases and J by 4 bases, with 14 bases between. Germline V CDR1 and CDR2: SNHLY, FYNNEI. This CDR3 spans 14 amino acids. Here the CDR3 DNA reads TGTGCCAGCAGTCCAGGGATTTCTTCCTATGGCTACACCTTC. This sequence encodes CASSPGISSYGYTF.

A few counts support this clonotype. This chain links TRBV3-1 with TRBJ2-5; D might be TRBD1 (6 bases). There are 17 residues in the CDR3. Germline V gene data show CDR1 as LGHDT and CDR2 as YNNKEL (reference sequence). Trimming removed 1 base at V and 4 bases at J, with 19 bases between. This chain's CDR3 is CASSQAADSRSPETQYF. CDR3 DNA sequence: TGTGCCAGCAGCCAAGCCGCGGACAGTAGATCTCCAGAGACCCAGTACTTC.

This clonotype was observed at least ten times. The chain couples TRBV7-8 to TRBJ1-1; 7 nucleotides agree with TRBD1. The V gene end was trimmed by 4 bases and the J gene end by 1 base; junction bases not matched to a gene: 9. Germline assignment: CDR1 SGHVS and CDR2 FQNEAQ. CDR3 length: 16 amino acids. The CDR3: CASSSKPTGQNTEAFF. As DNA, the CDR3 is TGTGCCAGCAGCTCAAAACCGACAGGGCAGAACACTGAAGCTTTCTTT.

V usage is TRBV7-2 and J usage is TRBJ2-2; the D gene is possibly TRBD2 (6 bases). With 4 bases removed from V and 0 bases from J, the gap between germline ends came to 9 bases. Germline V gives CDR1 SGHTA, CDR2 FQGNSA. This CDR3 is built from 15 residues. The CDR3 is CASSSGDPNTGELFF. DNA for the CDR3: TGTGCCAGCAGCTCGGGAGATCCGAACACCGGGGAGCTGTTTTTT. Full variable domain (rest looked up from reference TRBV7-2 and TRBJ2-2): GAGVSQSPSNKVTEKGKDVELRCDPISGHTALYWYRQSLGQGLEFLIYFQGNSAPDKSGLPSDRFSAERTGGSVSTLTIQRTQQEDSAVYLCASSSGDPNTGELFFGEGSRLTVL.

CDR3 bases: TGCGCCAGCAGCCAAGAGGTACCGCGGGGAAGAGGAGAAAAACTGTTTTTT. Translating gives CASSQEVPRGRGEKLFF. The rearrangement joins TRBV4-3 to TRBJ1-4; D unclear. The CDR3 length is 17 residues. V lost 0 bases and J lost 8, with 19 bases in between. Germline V gene data show CDR1 as LGHNA and CDR2 as YSLEER.

This clonotype was observed many times. This rearrangement joins TRBV10-3 to TRBJ2-1, with D perhaps TRBD1 (6 bases). Germline V CDR1 and CDR2: ENHRY, SYGVKD. This CDR3 is built from 15 residues. Trimming shortened V by 4 bases and J by 0 bases, and 10 bases separated the two germline ends. The CDR3, as DNA: TGTGCCATCAGTGGGACAGTGAGCTCCTACAATGAGCAGTTCTTC. This codes for CAISGTVSSYNEQFF.

The chain has TRBV9 and TRBJ2-5; D remains ambiguous. CDR1 and CDR2 from the germline V gene are SGDLS and YYNGEE. Between the trimmed V and J ends, which lost 4 bases and 5 bases, there was a span of 15 bases. The CDR3 covers 14 residues. CDR3 nucleotides: TGTGCCAGCAGCTTAGACTTCAATGCCGAGACCCAGTACTTC. Translation: CASSLDFNAETQYF.

The chain carries TRBV27 and TRBJ1-2, with D tentatively TRBD1 (5 bases). This CDR3 region has 17 residues. The V end was cut by 8 bases, the J end by 1 base, with 23 bases between. Per germline, CDR1 MNHEY and CDR2 SMNVEV (reference sequence). The CDR3 region has the DNA TGTGCCAGCGGAAGGTTAGGGCAGGGCGCCCTTAACTATGGCTACACCTTC. Translating it yields CASGRLGQGALNYGYTF.

This chain connects TRBV7-6 to TRBJ2-5; D gene ambiguous. The germline V gene has CDR1 SGHVS and CDR2 FNYEAQ. Trimming took off 8 bases at V and 5 bases at J, with 30 bases between the two ends. The CDR3 extends over 18 amino acids. This CDR3 reads CASAYPIEPNVGSETQYF. The DNA of the CDR3 is TGTGCCAGCGCCTACCCCATCGAACCCAACGTGGGTTCGGAGACCCAGTACTTC.

V gene TRBV3-1 combines with J gene TRBJ2-2, with a tentative D call TRBD1 (6 bases). This CDR3 has 16 residues. The germline CDR1 and CDR2 sequences are LGHDT and YNNKEL (reference sequence). Deletions cut 3 bases from V and 0 bases from J, with 11 bases between. The CDR3 sequence: CASSQGAGSNTGELFF. The CDR3 DNA reads as TGTGCCAGCAGCCAGGGGGCAGGGTCGAACACCGGGGAGCTGTTTTTT.

This clonotype appeared many times. The chain joins TRBV7-2 to TRBJ2-5, with 7 bases fitting TRBD2. In germline, CDR1 is SGHTA, CDR2 FQGNSA. Trimming took 5 bases from V and 0 from J; bases not matched to a gene: 6. The CDR3 has 15 amino acids. CDR3 in amino acids: CASSPPGTNQETQYF. The CDR3, as DNA: TGTGCCAGCAGCCCCCCCGGGACTAACCAAGAGACCCAGTACTTC.